This record covers a single T cell receptor beta chain. Its antigen remains unknown. This specimen comes from a study of cytomegalovirus exposure and HLA in healthy donors. Points from the study as a whole: Later work found that TCR association rates differed between HLA loci; DRB1 had the most and HLA-C the fewest. Three chains linked to CMV were shown in vitro to be specific for CMV antigens.

13 Jbeta primers and 60 Vbeta primers were used for the PCR. The method was immunoSEQ multiplex PCR; TCRdb's version includes in-frame clones alone and lacks a portion of them. The table shows about 170,000 clones, with roughly 88% occurring only once. Trimming at V came to 0 bases and at J to 8 bases, leaving 9 bases not matched to a gene. The CDR3 covers 15 residues. Germline lookup yields CDR1 MNHNY and CDR2 SVGAGI (reference sequence). Sequencing was performed on PBMCs. The receptor's source is a boy under 10 years old in good health and CMV-seronegative. The chain uses TRBV6-6 and TRBJ1-2; TRBD1 matches at 7 bases. CDR3 residues: CASSYSRSGTEGYTF. In DNA form, the CDR3 reads TGTGCCAGCAGTTACTCGCGTTCCGGGACAGAAGGCTACACCTTC.